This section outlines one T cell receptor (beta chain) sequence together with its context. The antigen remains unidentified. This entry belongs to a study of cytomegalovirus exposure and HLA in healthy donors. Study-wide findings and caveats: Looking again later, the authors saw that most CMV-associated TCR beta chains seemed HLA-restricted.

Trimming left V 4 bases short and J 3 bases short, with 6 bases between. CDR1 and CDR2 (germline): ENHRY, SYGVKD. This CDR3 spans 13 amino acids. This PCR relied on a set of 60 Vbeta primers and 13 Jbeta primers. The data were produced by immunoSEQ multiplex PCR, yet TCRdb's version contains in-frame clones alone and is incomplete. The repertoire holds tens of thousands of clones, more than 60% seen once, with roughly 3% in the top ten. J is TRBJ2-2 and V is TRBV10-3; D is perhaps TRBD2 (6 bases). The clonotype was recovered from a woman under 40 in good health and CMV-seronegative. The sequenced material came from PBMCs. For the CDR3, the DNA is TGTGCCATCAGTGCGGGGGACACCGGGGAGCTGTTTTTT. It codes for CAISAGDTGELFF.